Sequencing of this T cell receptor beta chain was carried out in a study of CD8 T cells in Susac syndrome. The overall study: At the time their blood was drawn, patients with Susac syndrome were either therapy-naive, on corticosteroids (with some of them also receiving intravenous immunoglobulin), or on intravenous immunoglobulin alone.

Germline V gene data show CDR1 as SQVTM and CDR2 as ANQGSEA. Trimming took 5 bases from V and 5 from J; bases not matched to a gene: 4. The CDR3 totals 12 residues. General study results and limits: None of the CD4+ T cell repertoires in Susac syndrome showed clonal expansion.

Reverse transcription of about 0.5 to 1 ug RNA was carried out with random hexamers. MiXCR was run by TCRdb on the immunoSEQ multiplex PCR reads, yielding one entry per CDR3 protein. This table has more than 150,000 distinct CDR3 sequences, around 96% appearing once. About this clonotype itself: Its target is unknown.

The specimen sequenced was CD4+ T cells from PBMCs. The sequence derives from a human donor with Susac syndrome. The J gene is TRBJ2-5, the V gene TRBV29-1, with 8 bases identical to TRBD1. The CDR3 DNA follows: TGCAGCGTTTCAGGGGGCCGCGAGACCCAGTACTTC. Encoded protein: CSVSGGRETQYF.